This TCR beta chain is drawn from a study of T cells after somatic rescue of genetic block. Generated by immunoSEQ multiplex PCR, the TCRdb table keeps only in-frame clones and is missing some. The table includes about 15,000 clones, approximately 76% detected once. Germline CDR1 is SGHDT and CDR2 is YYEEEE. CDR3 size: 13 residues. V dropped 4 bases and J dropped 8 bases, with 10 bases sitting between them. The sequencing input was peripheral blood mononuclear cells (PBMCs). The TCR comes from a boy aged 5-17 years. This sequence joins TRBV5-6 and TRBJ1-6; D not certain. CDR3 amino acids: CASSQTLDSPLHF. Written as DNA, the CDR3 is TGTGCCAGCAGCCAAACGTTAGATTCACCCCTCCACTTT. Drawing the rest from reference TRBV5-6 and TRBJ1-6, the complete variable domain is DAGVTQSPTHLIKTRGQQVTLRCSPKSGHDTVSWYQQALGQGPQFIFQYYEEEERQRGNFPDRFSGHQFPNYSSELNVNALLLGDSALYLCASSQTLDSPLHFGNGTRLTVT.